This passage covers 26 T cell receptor beta chains from one sample sequenced in a study of cytotoxic CD8 clonotypes in ibrutinib-treated CLL. The method was immunoSEQ multiplex PCR; TCRdb's version includes in-frame clones alone and lacks a portion of them. Of about 50,000 clones in the sample, roughly three fifths are singletons; the top ten hold 28%. The sequenced sample was PBMCs, obtained after 24 months of ibrutinib treatment. The receptors stem from a human donor with chronic lymphocytic leukemia.

The chain employs TRBV25-1 and TRBJ2-3; D gene ambiguous. The germline V gene has CDR1 MGHDK and CDR2 SYGVNS. This CDR3 comprises 13 residues. V was clipped by 6 bases and J by 0 bases, with 7 bases between them. The CDR3 DNA reads TGTGCCAGCAGGCCCTCTAGCACAGATACGCAGTATTTT. Protein: CASRPSSTDTQYF. Full variable domain (rest looked up from reference TRBV25-1 and TRBJ2-3): EADIYQTPRYLVIGTGKKITLECSQTMGHDKMYWYQQDPGMELHLIHYSYGVNSTEKGDLSSESTVSRIRTEHFPLTLESARPSHTSQYLCASRPSSTDTQYFGPGTRLTVL.

This clone was observed a few times. The genes are TRBV6-6 and TRBJ2-7, with D possibly being TRBD2 (5 bases). The CDR3 sequence is 14 residues long. Trimming pared 0 bases from V and 4 bases from J, leaving 10 bases between. The germline gives CDR1 MNHNY, CDR2 SVGAGI (reference sequence). CDR3 coding DNA: TGTGCCAGCAGTTACTCGGCGGGCCCGTACGAGCAGTACTTC. Translating gives CASSYSAGPYEQYF.

CDR3 in amino acids: CASSVVGGLGKNIQYF. The DNA for the CDR3 is TGTGCCAGCAGCGTAGTTGGGGGGCTGGGTAAAAACATTCAGTACTTC. The chain joins TRBV9 to TRBJ2-4; D may be TRBD1 or TRBD2 (6 bases each). The CDR3 has 16 amino acids. From germline, CDR1 is SGDLS and CDR2 YYNGEE. V was clipped by 0 bases and J by 4 bases, with 14 bases between them.

This clone was seen only once. The chain carries TRBV5-1 and TRBJ2-2, with 10 bases lining up with TRBD1. V gave up 3 bases and J gave up 7 bases; unmatched junction bases: 6. The germline gives CDR1 SGHRS, CDR2 YFSETQ. CDR3 size: 15 residues. Here the CDR3 reads CASSSDRGHSGELFF. DNA of the CDR3: TGCGCCAGCAGCTCCGACAGGGGGCATAGCGGGGAGCTGTTTTTT.

The V call is TRBV10-3, the J call TRBJ1-5; the D gene is possibly TRBD1 (6 bases). V was clipped by 4 bases and J by 3 bases, with 7 bases between them. This CDR3 spans 13 amino acids. Per the germline V gene, CDR1 is ENHRY and CDR2 is SYGVKD. The CDR3 DNA reads as TGTGCCATCAGTGCAGGGGTCAATCAGCCCCAGCATTTT. Translated, it gives CAISAGVNQPQHF.

CDR3 loop: CASTKVAGGWIGGYTF. DNA for the CDR3: TGTGCCAGCACCAAGGTGGCAGGGGGATGGATCGGCGGCTACACCTTC. V is TRBV27 and J is TRBJ1-2, with TRBD1 matching over 7 bases. Germline V gives CDR1 MNHEY, CDR2 SMNVEV (reference sequence). Losses at the gene ends were 7 bases for V and 8 bases for J; bases not matched to a gene: 19. This CDR3 has 16 residues.

The chain is built from TRBV19 and TRBJ1-5; D is possibly TRBD1 (5 bases). The V end lost 4 bases, the J end lost 4 bases, and 17 bases lay between the germline ends. This CDR3 region has 16 residues. The germline gives CDR1 LNHDA, CDR2 SQIVND (reference sequence). This CDR3 reads CASSSYGQGLNQPQHF. CDR3 coding DNA: TGTGCCAGTAGTAGCTATGGGCAGGGTTTGAATCAGCCCCAGCATTTT.

The V call is TRBV28, the J call TRBJ1-2, with D uncertain. CDR1 and CDR2 from the germline V gene are MDHEN and SYDVKM. V lost 4 bases and J lost 3, with 6 bases in between. This CDR3 comprises 12 residues. CDR3 amino acids: CASSSTDYGYTF. The CDR3 nucleotides read TGTGCCAGCAGTTCCACGGACTATGGCTACACCTTC.

The chain combines TRBV6-6 with TRBJ1-1; D ambiguous. Germline loops: CDR1 MNHNY, CDR2 SVGAGI (reference sequence). V lost 3 bases and J lost 5, with 7 bases in between. The CDR3 consists of 12 residues. CDR3 loop: CASSYTGTEAFF. The CDR3 DNA follows: TGTGCCAGCAGTTATACGGGGACTGAAGCTTTCTTT.

The chain has TRBV25-1 and TRBJ1-1; perhaps TRBD1 as D (5 bases). Germline CDR1 is MGHDK and CDR2 is SYGVNS. The germline V and J ends were trimmed by 3 bases and 6 bases, with 17 bases remaining between them. The CDR3 loop spans 15 amino acids. In DNA form, the CDR3 reads TGTGCCAGCAGTGATTGGGCAGGCTCCAGGGCTGAAGCTTTCTTT. It encodes CASSDWAGSRAEAFF.

The chain has TRBV12-5 and TRBJ2-2; D ambiguous. Between the trimmed V and J ends, which lost 3 bases and 8 bases, there was a span of 4 bases. The germline V gene has CDR1 LGHNT and CDR2 FRNRAP. The CDR3 runs 11 residues. The CDR3 is CASGLVGELFF. In DNA form, the CDR3 reads TGTGCTAGTGGTTTAGTGGGGGAGCTGTTTTTT.

This clone is labeled large. The chain links TRBV4-1 to TRBJ1-2; 7 bases are a match to TRBD1. Trimming took 1 base from V and 9 from J; bases not matched to a gene: 11. The CDR3 is 15 residues long. Per germline, CDR1 MGHRA and CDR2 YSYEKL. CDR3 DNA sequence: TGCGCCAGCAGCCAAGCCCCGGGGACAGTAGATAGCTACACCTTC. It specifies CASSQAPGTVDSYTF.

The chain couples TRBV2 to TRBJ2-7, with D unclear. CDR1 is SNHLY and CDR2 is FYNNEI in the germline V gene. There are 14 residues in the CDR3. Between the trimmed V and J ends, which lost 2 bases and 6 bases, there was a span of 14 bases. CDR3 sequence (DNA): TGTGCCAGCAGTGAAATCCCATCCATCCCCGAGCAGTACTTC. This encodes CASSEIPSIPEQYF.

The rearrangement uses TRBV6-4 and TRBJ2-6; D not certain. In germline, CDR1 is MRHNA, CDR2 SNTAGT. V dropped 11 bases and J dropped 2 bases, with 10 bases sitting between them. This CDR3 region has 13 residues. CDR3 sequence reads: CASAGPGANVLTF. In DNA form, the CDR3 reads TGTGCCTCGGCAGGCCCTGGGGCCAACGTCCTGACTTTC.

This clone was recorded only once. V is TRBV4-2 and J is TRBJ2-5; possibly TRBD1 for D (5 bases). CDR1 is LGHNA and CDR2 is YNFKEQ in the germline V gene. Trimming cost V 1 base and J 1 base, with 13 bases left between them. The CDR3 totals 16 residues. The CDR3 spells CASSQGGSGPQETQYF. The CDR3, as DNA: TGTGCCAGCAGCCAAGGGGGCAGTGGCCCCCAAGAGACCCAGTACTTC.

This clone was counted between two and nine times. The chain joins TRBV7-9 to TRBJ2-5; D is possibly TRBD2 (6 bases). Germline V gene lookup returns CDR1 SEHNR and CDR2 FQNEAQ (reference sequence). Trimming left V 4 bases short and J 5 bases short, with 23 bases between. This CDR3 region has 17 residues. Here the CDR3 DNA reads TGTGCCAGCAGCTCGCCAACCCGGGACTGGGCGGACGAGACCCAGTACTTC. Translating gives CASSSPTRDWADETQYF.

This clone turned up a few times. This rearrangement joins TRBV6-4 to TRBJ1-2; D gene ambiguous. Germline V lookup: CDR1 MRHNA, CDR2 SNTAGT. The germline V and J ends were trimmed by 3 bases and 0 bases, with 8 bases remaining between them. The CDR3 is 14 residues long. The CDR3 protein is CASSESETNYGYTF. The CDR3 DNA is TGTGCCAGCAGTGAGTCCGAGACTAACTATGGCTACACCTTC.

This clone appeared once. The V gene is TRBV29-1, the J gene TRBJ1-1, with D uncertain. This CDR3 has 12 residues. The V end lost 6 bases, the J end lost 4 bases, and 12 bases lay between the germline ends. CDR1 SQVTM and CDR2 ANQGSEA come from the germline V gene. DNA of the CDR3: TGCAGCGTCCTTGATCCGGGCACTGAAGCTTTCTTT. Its protein product is CSVLDPGTEAFF.

This chain links TRBV11-2 with TRBJ2-1, with 9 bases that match TRBD2. The length of the CDR3 is 13 residues. V shed 5 bases and J 13 bases; nucleotides not matched to a gene: 9. Germline assignment: CDR1 SGHAT and CDR2 FQNNGV. In DNA, the CDR3 is TGTGCCAGCAGCCCAGGGTCTAGCGGGGCCCAGTTCTTC. Its translation is CASSPGSSGAQFF. The whole variable domain, remainder taken from reference TRBV11-2 and TRBJ2-1, is EAGVAQSPRYKIIEKRQSVAFWCNPISGHATLYWYQQILGQGPKLLIQFQNNGVVDDSQLPKDRFSAERLKGVDSTLKIQPAKLEDSAVYLCASSPGSSGAQFFGPGTRLTVL.

CDR3 DNA sequence: TGTGCCAGCAGCCGCGGGACAGGGGACCAGAACACTGAAGCTTTCTTT. Translation gives CASSRGTGDQNTEAFF. This sequence joins TRBV5-4 and TRBJ1-1; 10 nucleotides agree with TRBD1. After removal of 4 bases from V and 1 base from J, the junction contained 7 bases not matched to a gene. The germline V gene encodes CDR1 SGHNT and CDR2 YYREEE (reference sequence). The CDR3 is made up of 16 amino acids.

This rearrangement joins TRBV4-2 to TRBJ2-5; perhaps TRBD1 as D (6 bases). The V gene lost 4 bases and the J gene lost 4 bases, with 13 bases spanning the gap. The CDR3 has 14 amino acids. Germline V CDR1 and CDR2: LGHNA, YNFKEQ. The DNA of the CDR3 is TGTGCCAGCAGCCCGTTACAGGGCCCAGAGACCCAGTACTTC. It encodes CASSPLQGPETQYF.

The rearrangement joins TRBV11-2 to TRBJ2-3; no clear D. Trimming removed 0 bases from V and 2 bases from J, with 3 bases in between. The germline CDR1 and CDR2 sequences are SGHAT and FQNNGV. The CDR3 is made up of 13 amino acids. The CDR3 here is CASSLDLTDTQYF. As DNA, the CDR3 is TGTGCCAGCAGCTTAGACCTCACAGATACGCAGTATTTT.

This clone was observed a few times. This chain joins TRBV19 and TRBJ1-4, with 8 positions matching TRBD1. CDR1 and CDR2 (germline): LNHDA, SQIVND (reference sequence). The V segment lost 3 bases and the J segment 3 bases; nucleotides outside the gene matches: 15. This CDR3 is 19 amino acids long. CDR3 residues: CASSIPPTRQGTANEKLFF. The CDR3 region has the DNA TGTGCCAGTAGTATTCCCCCCACCCGACAGGGGACCGCTAATGAAAAACTGTTTTTT.

The chain has TRBV6-1 and TRBJ2-7; TRBD1 agrees at 10 bases. CDR1 is MNHNS and CDR2 is SASEGT in the germline V gene. The CDR3 sequence is 14 residues long. Germline trimming cut 6 bases from V and 2 bases from J; bases unmatched to any gene: 4. The CDR3 reads CASSPDRGAYEQYF. CDR3 nucleotides: TGTGCCAGCAGCCCGGACAGGGGGGCCTACGAGCAGTACTTC.

The chain has TRBV6-1 and TRBJ1-2, with D possibly being TRBD1 (5 bases). Per the germline V gene, CDR1 is MNHNS and CDR2 is SASEGT. Between the trimmed V and J ends, which lost 4 bases and 3 bases, there was a span of 9 bases. The CDR3 totals 13 residues. The CDR3 here is CASSGRQYYGYTF. CDR3 DNA: TGTGCCAGCAGTGGCCGACAGTACTATGGCTACACCTTC.

This clone was picked up many times. The chain links TRBV27 to TRBJ2-7; TRBD1 or TRBD2 may be the D gene (5 bases each). CDR1 and CDR2 from the germline V gene are MNHEY and SMNVEV (reference sequence). The V gene lost 6 bases and the J gene lost 3 bases, with 21 bases spanning the gap. This CDR3 is 16 amino acids long. CDR3: CASSPLSSGARYEQYF. CDR3 coding DNA: TGTGCCAGCAGCCCACTCTCCTCCGGGGCTCGCTACGAGCAGTACTTC.